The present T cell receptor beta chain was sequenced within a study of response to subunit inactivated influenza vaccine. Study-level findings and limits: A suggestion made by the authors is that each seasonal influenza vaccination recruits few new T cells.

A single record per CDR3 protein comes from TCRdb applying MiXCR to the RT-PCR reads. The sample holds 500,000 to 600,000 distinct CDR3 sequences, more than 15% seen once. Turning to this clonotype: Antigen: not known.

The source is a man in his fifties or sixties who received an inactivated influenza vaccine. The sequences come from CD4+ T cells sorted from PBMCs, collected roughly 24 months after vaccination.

The CDR3 DNA sequence: TGTGCCAGCAGCCAAGAGCGTGCTAGCGGTTACGAGCAGTACTTC. Translated, it gives CASSQERASGYEQYF. J is TRBJ2-7 and V is TRBV3-1, with 7 bases identical to TRBD2. The V segment lost 0 bases and the J segment 4 bases; nucleotides outside the gene matches: 6. The CDR3 totals 15 residues. Germline assignment: CDR1 LGHDT and CDR2 YNNKEL (reference sequence).